The T cell receptor beta chain under discussion was sequenced for a study of prognosis after radiotherapy for stage I lung cancer. The CDR3 totals 13 residues. Trimming removed 10 bases from V and 7 bases from J; junction bases left unmatched: 10. Germline CDR1 reads ENHRY; CDR2 reads SYGVKD. This clonotype came up many times. It was by two-round multiplex PCR that TCR beta CDR3 was amplified from genomic DNA. Amplification in first-round PCR relied on primers specific to each TRBV and TRBJ gene. Each CDR3 protein is one row after TCRdb ran MiXCR on the multiplex PCR reads. The repertoire holds 20,000 or so distinct CDR3 sequences, about a quarter seen once, with roughly 22% in the top ten.

The V gene is TRBV10-3, the J gene TRBJ1-2; 9 nucleotides align to TRBD1. The sequence derives from a donor aged 50 or older with non-small cell lung cancer. Sequenced here: PBMCs, sampled before or after stereotactic body radiation therapy (not recorded which). The CDR3 region is CATSGQGTLGYTF. DNA for the CDR3: TGTGCCACTTCCGGACAGGGGACTCTTGGCTACACCTTC.